This T cell receptor beta chain came from a study of low-dose radiotherapy and immunotherapy resistance in tumors. Study as a whole: Members of Cohort 1 were treated with 0.5 Gy per fraction every 2 weeks. The prescribed total PTV dose was 6.5 Gy.

Both TCRalpha and TCRbeta chains were reverse transcribed with V-gene-specific primers. TCR amplification ran 15 to 25 PCR cycles using constant-region and V-primer adapter primers. A single record per CDR3 protein comes from TCRdb applying MiXCR to the reads. The sample includes some 40,000 distinct CDR3 sequences, about a fifth of them seen just once. This clonotype was recorded at least ten times. Documented time point: after trial treatment. This sample's treatment: LDRT plus nivolumab, ipilimumab, low-dose cyclophosphamide and aspirin (RACIN trial). The source of this sequence is a female donor with ovarian cancer. The material was PBMCs, obtained after low-dose radiotherapy plus immunotherapy.

CDR3 bases: TGTGCCAGCAGCTTGTGGGGCAGAAACCAAGAGACCCAGTACTTC. This gives the protein CASSLWGRNQETQYF. V is TRBV5-6 and J is TRBJ2-5; D perhaps matches TRBD1 (5 bases). Germline assignment: CDR1 SGHDT and CDR2 YYEEEE. The CDR3 is made up of 15 amino acids. With 1 base removed from V and 0 bases from J, the gap between germline ends came to 10 bases. The entire variable domain, with the rest obtained from reference TRBV5-6 and TRBJ2-5, is as follows: DAGVTQSPTHLIKTRGQQVTLRCSPKSGHDTVSWYQQALGQGPQFIFQYYEEEERQRGNFPDRFSGHQFPNYSSELNVNALLLGDSALYLCASSLWGRNQETQYFGPGTRLLVL.